These 18 T cell receptor beta chains share one sample of origin, sequenced in a study of tissue T cells after allogeneic stem cell transplantation. Clones were read by immunoSEQ multiplex PCR, and TCRdb kept only the in-frame ones, dropping some. The data contain about 5,000 clones, 31% of them singletons. Noted time point: mouse harvest day 14 after allogeneic transplant. Each mouse received 10^7 T-cell-depleted marrow cells plus 10^6 splenic CD5+ T cells by tail vein. Material: skin. The receptors here all came from a female BALB/c mouse given C57BL/6 T cells with graft-versus-host disease after an allogeneic hematopoietic cell transplant.

A note on this clone: The gene names here belong to mouse. The read ends 1 residue shy of where the CDR3 ends; the end is completed using the germline J gene. This chain joins TRBV3 and TRBJ2-1; 7 bases are shared with TRBD1. CDR3 length equals 14 residues. Germline V gene sequence: CDR1 SNHLY, CDR2 FYNGKV (reference sequence). The J segment lost 1 base and the V segment lost 5 bases, leaving 2 bases of the junction unmatched. The sequenced CDR3 bases are TGTGCCAGCAGCCGACAGGGAAACTATGCTGAGCAGTTC. Translation gives CASSRQGNYAEQF. The CDR3 in its entirety is CASSRQGNYAEQFF.

This clone is labeled as large. Gene names denote mouse genes. The read stops 1 residue short of the end of the CDR3; the missing end is completed from the germline J gene. The chain combines TRBV26 with TRBJ1-3, with TRBD1 as a possible D gene (5 bases). From germline, CDR1 is KGHPV and CDR2 FQNQEV (reference sequence). The CDR3 loop spans 16 amino acids. V was pared by 4 bases and J by 0 bases, with 13 bases between. CDR3 in amino acids: CASSPRQLNSGNTLYF. The CDR3 DNA, read in part, is TGTGCCAGCAGTCCGCGACAGTTAAATTCTGGAAATACGCTCTAT.

This clone was recorded a few times. Gene and germline names: mouse. The observed sequence ends 1 residue before the CDR3 terminus, with the missing tail filled in from the germline J gene. This sample includes further DNA sequences coding for the same CDR3. V and J are TRBV26 and TRBJ2-5; D may be TRBD2 (6 bases). With 4 bases removed from V and 0 bases from J, the gap between germline ends came to 8 bases. This CDR3 is 14 amino acids long. CDR1 is KGHPV, CDR2 FQNQEV, per germline (reference sequence). The sequenced CDR3 bases are TGTGCCAGCAGTCGGACTGTTAACCAAGACACCCAGTAC. It is translated as CASSRTVNQDTQY. The entire CDR3 reads CASSRTVNQDTQYF.

This clone has only a few counts. Gene labels here are mouse ones. The read ends 1 residue shy of where the CDR3 ends; the end is completed using the germline J gene. The rearrangement joins TRBV3 to TRBJ2-2, with 8 bases matching TRBD2. Germline assignment: CDR1 SNHLY and CDR2 FYNGKV (reference sequence). CDR3 length: 16 residues. V lost 0 bases, J lost 4 bases, and 4 bases stayed unmatched. CDR3 region: CASSLAWGVGTGQLYF. The sequenced CDR3 bases are TGTGCCAGCAGCTTAGCCTGGGGGGTTGGCACCGGGCAGCTCTAC.

This clone is classed as medium-sized. All gene names here are mouse names. The missing CDR3 end, 1 residue past where the read stops, is filled in from the germline J gene. The V gene is TRBV26, the J gene TRBJ1-1; D not resolved. Trimming stripped 4 bases from V and 3 bases from J, with 6 bases between. The germline V gene encodes CDR1 KGHPV and CDR2 FQNQEV (reference sequence). The CDR3 is 12 amino acids. The DNA read from the CDR3 is TGTGCCAGCAGTCGGAGAGACACAGAAGTCTTC. Protein sequence: CASSRRDTEVF. The full CDR3 sequence reads CASSRRDTEVFF.

This clone ranks as medium-sized (0.01 to 0.1%). Germline and genes here are mouse. This CDR3 reads CASSHGQGGSDYTF. The covered CDR3 bases are TGTGCCAGCAGTCACGGACAGGGGGGCTCCGACTACACC. The rearrangement joins TRBV26 to TRBJ1-2; TRBD1 aligns across 10 bases. The read falls 1 residue short of the CDR3 end, and the missing part is taken from the germline J gene. Germline values: CDR1 KGHPV, CDR2 FQNQEV (reference sequence). This CDR3 contains 14 residues. V trimming: 4 bases; J trimming: 4 bases; junction bases outside the gene matches: 3.

To note about this clone: The gene names given are mouse names. The read stops 1 residue short of the end of the CDR3; the missing end is completed from the germline J gene. The chain combines TRBV23 with TRBJ2-5; the table's D call TRBD1 went unverified against the DNA. Looked up from germline, CDR1 is KGHTA and CDR2 is FQNQQP. The CDR3 length is 14 residues. The part of the CDR3 DNA that was read is TGCTCCAGCAGGACAAAAATTAACCAAGACACCCAGTAC. Translated, it gives CSSRTKINQDTQY. The whole CDR3 region reads CSSRTKINQDTQYF.

As to this clone: Gene names and germline match the mouse. The CDR3 end falls 1 residue outside the read, so it is completed with the germline J gene. The gene calls are TRBV23 and TRBJ2-5; the table's D call of TRBD1 was not tested on the DNA. Germline lookup yields CDR1 KGHTA and CDR2 FQNQQP. The CDR3 has 13 amino acids. The sequenced part of the CDR3 DNA is TGCTCCAGCAGTCAAGGCAGGGAGAACACCCAGTAC. Translation gives CSSSQGRENTQY. The CDR3 in full is CSSSQGRENTQYF.

This clone occurred a few times. Mouse germline and gene names are used. The read ends 1 residue before the CDR3 terminus; that terminus is restored from the germline J gene. V usage is TRBV26 and J usage is TRBJ1-3; 9 bases line up with TRBD1. Germline V gene lookup returns CDR1 KGHPV and CDR2 FQNQEV (reference sequence). There are 16 residues in the CDR3. The J segment lost 0 bases and the V segment lost 6 bases, leaving 6 bases of the junction unmatched. The CDR3 DNA, read in part, is TGTGCCAGCAGCTCCGGGACAGGGAATTCTGGAAATACGCTCTAT. It is translated as CASSSGTGNSGNTLY. The CDR3, in full, reads CASSSGTGNSGNTLYF.

Details on this clone: The genes and germline here are from mouse. The read comes to an end 1 residue before the CDR3 does, leaving the germline J gene to fill in the end. The chain uses TRBV26 and TRBJ2-1; 14 bases line up with TRBD2. V lost 4 bases to trimming and J lost 3 bases; unmatched junction nucleotides: 2. Germline V CDR1 and CDR2: KGHPV, FQNQEV (reference sequence). The CDR3 is 16 residues long. CDR3 bases read: TGTGCCAGCAGTCGGGACTGGGGGGGCGCCTATGCTGAGCAGTTC. It specifies CASSRDWGGAYAEQF. The full CDR3 sequence reads CASSRDWGGAYAEQFF.

Remarks on this clone: The listed genes are named as in mouse. The read ends 1 residue shy of where the CDR3 ends; the end is completed using the germline J gene. The V and J genes are TRBV24 and TRBJ2-3; 9 bases line up with TRBD1. The germline V gene has CDR1 KGHTA and CDR2 FRNEEI. With V trimmed by 4 bases and J by 5 bases, 1 base remained unmatched. There are 13 residues in the CDR3. The CDR3: CASSPTGGETLYF. The CDR3 DNA, read in part, is TGTGCCAGCAGTCCGACAGGGGGAGAAACGCTGTAT.

In its sample, this clone is large. The genes are named according to mouse. The CDR3 end is not reached by the read, which stops 1 residue before it; the germline J gene fills it in. The V call is TRBV5, the J call TRBJ2-7; the match to TRBD2 covers 7 bases. Trimming removed 4 bases from V and 3 bases from J; junction bases left unmatched: 6. The CDR3 length is 14 residues. Germline values: CDR1 LGHNA, CDR2 YNLKQL (reference sequence). The CDR3 reads CASSPAGGVYEQYF. The CDR3 bases that were read are TGTGCCAGCAGCCCGGCGGGGGGGGTCTATGAACAGTAC.

Turning to this clone: The germline and genes are mouse ones. Sequencing ends 1 residue short of the CDR3 end; the germline J gene provides the rest. This rearrangement joins TRBV3 to TRBJ2-3; unclear D gene. The V gene's germline CDR1 is SNHLY and CDR2 FYNGKV (reference sequence). The CDR3 has 13 residues. V was cut by 1 base and J by 1 base, with 3 bases left in between. The covered CDR3 bases are TGTGCCAGCAGCTTAGAAGGTGCAGAAACGCTGTAT. Translated: CASSLEGAETLY. The full CDR3 protein reads CASSLEGAETLYF.

To note about this clone: Genes and germline are mouse. Read coverage stops 1 residue before the CDR3 terminus; the germline J gene supplies the remainder. The chain joins TRBV19 to TRBJ1-5, with 7 bases lining up with TRBD1. This CDR3 spans 14 amino acids. Trimming cost V 5 bases and J 1 base; bases outside gene matches: 3. Looked up from germline, CDR1 is FNHDT and CDR2 is SITEND (reference sequence). CDR3 DNA, as far as it was read: TGTGCCAGCAGCCCGGGACAGAACAACCAGGCTCCGCTT. As protein: CASSPGQNNQAPL. The whole CDR3 reads CASSPGQNNQAPLF.

Remarks on this clone: Genes and germline come from the mouse. The read falls 1 residue short of the CDR3 end, and the missing part is taken from the germline J gene. This chain connects TRBV2 to TRBJ2-7, with D hard to call. Trimming took off 0 bases at V and 2 bases at J, with 5 bases between the two ends. Germline V gene sequence: CDR1 LGHNA, CDR2 YSYQKL. CDR3 length equals 13 residues. CDR3 region: CASSQDLAYEQYF. The part of the CDR3 DNA that was read is TGTGCCAGCAGCCAAGATCTGGCCTATGAACAGTAC.

This clone showed up just a few times. Mouse gene names apply. The sequenced fragment ends 1 residue before the CDR3 boundary, so the rest is inferred from the germline J gene. This sequence joins TRBV31 and TRBJ2-1; 10 bases are a match to TRBD2. CDR1 and CDR2 (germline): GKSSPN, SITVG. CDR3 size: 16 residues. V shed 1 base, J shed 0 bases, and the junction held 3 bases outside the gene matches. The DNA read from the CDR3 is TGTGCCTGGAGTCGGGACTGGGGTTATAACTATGCTGAGCAGTTC. It translates to CAWSRDWGYNYAEQF. The entire CDR3 sequence reads CAWSRDWGYNYAEQFF.

As for this clone: Genes here carry mouse names. From the germline J gene comes the end of the CDR3, since the read stops 1 residue before it. V and J are TRBV3 and TRBJ1-4; 10 positions agree with TRBD1. There are 14 residues in the CDR3. Germline trimming cut 8 bases from V and 7 bases from J; bases unmatched to any gene: 7. Germline V lookup: CDR1 SNHLY, CDR2 FYNGKV (reference sequence). The sequenced part of the CDR3 DNA is TGTGCCAGCGCCAGGGGGACAGGGGTCGAAAGATTATTT. Amino acids: CASARGTGVERLF. The whole CDR3 protein reads CASARGTGVERLFF. Looking up the rest from reference TRBV3 and TRBJ1-4 gives the full variable domain: GPKVLQIPSHQIIDMGQMVTLNCDPVSNHLYFYWYKQILGQQMEFLVNFYNGKVMEKSKLFKDQFSVERPDGSYFTLKIQPTALEDSAVYFCASARGTGVERLFFGHGTKLSVL.

With regard to this clone: Gene labels here are mouse ones. The CDR3 is cut off 1 residue early in the read; its end comes from the germline J gene. V is TRBV16 and J is TRBJ2-4, with D unclear. This CDR3 spans 13 amino acids. Germline lookup yields CDR1 SGHSA and CDR2 FRNQAP. Trimming shortened V by 0 bases and J by 0 bases, and 1 base separated the two germline ends. CDR3 sequence: CASSLDSQNTLYF. The covered CDR3 bases are TGTGCAAGCAGCTTAGACAGTCAAAACACCTTGTAC.